The sequence of this T cell receptor beta chain was determined in a study of blood T cell repertoires in COVID-19. Background on the study: Material from acute and convalescent COVID-19 was sourced from the United States, Italy and Spain. T cells, B-cell-depleted T cells, or PBMCs provided the cDNA or gDNA that served as material.

TCRdb keeps only in-frame clones here, not all; method: immunoSEQ multiplex PCR. The sample contains about 140,000 clones, roughly 73% of which appear only once. The CDR3 is 15 residues long. V shed 6 bases, J shed 3 bases, and the junction held 10 bases outside the gene matches. The germline CDR1 and CDR2 sequences are SGHTA and FQGNSA. The sequence derives from a woman between 50 and 59 years old with active or convalescent COVID-19. Sequencing was done on a sample of peripheral blood. The chain links TRBV7-2 to TRBJ2-7; 8 bases line up with TRBD2. CDR3 amino acids: CASRMGREEFYEQYF. The DNA of the CDR3 is TGTGCCAGCAGAATGGGGCGGGAGGAGTTCTACGAGCAGTACTTC.